This TCR beta chain was identified in a study of T cells in Graves' hyperthyroidism and ophthalmopathy. The CDR3 has 14 amino acids. The trim removed 5 bases at V and 5 bases at J, leaving 2 bases unmatched. Regarding the study as a whole: Expanded thyroid clonotypes (above 0.001) were mostly also found in blood.

In this sample, this clonotype turned up many times. Its specificity is not known. Patients aged 18 to 65 had newly diagnosed hyperthyroidism that had lasted under 2 months. Diagnoses were made from clinical symptoms, serum measures (thyroxine and TRAb), thyroid ultrasound and orbital computed tomography. Out of 10 ml of fresh peripheral blood came the PBMCs. Authors of the study amplified TCR beta CDR3 regions from RNA transcripts. The HTBI primer set drove a first-round RT-PCR of the TCR CDR3. TCRdb fed the multiplex PCR reads into MiXCR, producing one record per CDR3 protein. The sample holds hundreds of thousands of distinct CDR3 sequences, around 25% seen once.

The chain employs TRBV12-3 or TRBV12-4 and TRBJ2-5; TRBD2 agrees at 13 bases. The TCR comes from a man between 45 and 60 years old with Graves' hyperthyroidism. Input material: blood. CDR3 in DNA: TGTGCCAGCAGTGGGACTAGCGGGATTGAGACCCAGTACTTC. Amino acids: CASSGTSGIETQYF.